A single sample gave rise to the 9 T cell receptor beta chains below, sequenced in a study of shared clonotypes between healthy human individuals. Cells designated naive CD8 were CD45RO-negative and were positively selected for CCR7, with terminally differentiated effector memory CD45RA+ cells excluded. Data came from immunoSEQ multiplex PCR; TCRdb stores just in-frame clones and leaves some out. The repertoire holds 2 million to 2.5 million clones, with around 96% as singletons. The sample taken for sequencing was naive CD8+ T cells sorted from blood. The source of these receptors is a man aged 18 to 29 in good health.

The V and J genes are TRBV5-1 and TRBJ2-2; the D gene is possibly TRBD2 (6 bases). This CDR3 has 14 residues. Germline lookup yields CDR1 SGHRS and CDR2 YFSETQ. V lost 4 bases and J lost 7, with 14 bases in between. The CDR3 here is CASSTEEGNGELFF. DNA of the CDR3: TGCGCCAGCAGCACGGAGGAGGGAAACGGGGAGCTGTTTTTT.

This chain joins TRBV27 and TRBJ1-2; D unclear. Germline CDR1 and CDR2: MNHEY and SMNVEV (reference sequence). V lost 0 bases, J lost 0 bases, and 8 bases lay in between. The CDR3 consists of 15 residues. CDR3 sequence: CASSLSPGSNYGYTF. In DNA, the CDR3 is TGTGCCAGCAGTTTATCTCCGGGTTCTAACTATGGCTACACCTTC.

J is TRBJ1-1 and V is TRBV29-1; 10 bases align to TRBD1. CDR1 and CDR2 from the germline V gene are SQVTM and ANQGSEA. CDR3 length: 13 residues. V lost 0 bases and J lost 9; bases outside the gene matches: 4. DNA of the CDR3: TGCAGCGTTGAAGAGGGGGACAGGGGACAAGCTTTCTTT. Translation: CSVEEGDRGQAFF.

This chain joins TRBV4-1 and TRBJ2-3; D is unresolved. The CDR3 is made up of 15 amino acids. CDR1 and CDR2 (germline): MGHRA, YSYEKL. Trimming pared 0 bases from V and 6 bases from J, leaving 13 bases between. CDR3 amino acids: CASSQEGSTVDTQYF. CDR3 nucleotide sequence: TGCGCCAGCAGCCAAGAGGGATCAACTGTGGATACGCAGTATTTT.

The chain couples TRBV6-5 to TRBJ2-2; a possible D gene is TRBD2 (5 bases). This CDR3 has 16 residues. Germline-derived CDR1 and CDR2 are MNHEY and SVGAGI. Trimming took off 0 bases at V and 7 bases at J, with 15 bases between the two ends. CDR3 sequence: CASSYSISGSSGELFF. CDR3 nucleotide sequence: TGTGCCAGCAGTTACTCGATATCGGGGTCTAGCGGGGAGCTGTTTTTT.

V gene TRBV14 combines with J gene TRBJ2-7; a possible D gene is TRBD1 (5 bases). Germline V gives CDR1 SGHDN, CDR2 FVKESK. V dropped 4 bases and J dropped 3 bases, with 10 bases sitting between them. The CDR3 loop spans 13 amino acids. The CDR3 region is CASSPWGFYEQYF. The CDR3 DNA is TGTGCCAGCAGCCCCTGGGGCTTCTACGAGCAGTACTTC. Filled out from reference TRBV14 and TRBJ2-7, the complete variable domain reads EAGVTQFPSHSVIEKGQTVTLRCDPISGHDNLYWYRRVMGKEIKFLLHFVKESKQDESGMPNNRFLAERTGGTYSTLKVQPAELEDSGVYFCASSPWGFYEQYFGPGTRLTVT.

V gene TRBV13 combines with J gene TRBJ1-1; D gene ambiguous. This CDR3 has 12 amino acids. Germline V lookup: CDR1 PRHDT, CDR2 FYEKMQ (reference sequence). Deletions cut 4 bases from V and 5 bases from J, with 8 bases between. The CDR3 DNA reads TGTGCCAGCAGCTCCGGGGTGACTGAAGCTTTCTTT. Its translation: CASSSGVTEAFF.

The V call is TRBV4-1, the J call TRBJ2-5, with TRBD1 identical over 7 bases. The CDR3 loop spans 15 amino acids. V trimming: 3 bases; J trimming: 2 bases; junction bases outside the gene matches: 6. Germline CDR1 is MGHRA and CDR2 is YSYEKL. The CDR3 spells CASSQLTGRQETQYF. The CDR3 DNA reads as TGCGCCAGCAGCCAGTTGACAGGGCGTCAAGAGACCCAGTACTTC.

The chain has TRBV30 and TRBJ2-6; tentative D call: TRBD1 (5 bases). The CDR3 is made up of 18 amino acids. V was clipped by 0 bases and J by 0 bases, with 15 bases between them. The germline gives CDR1 GTSNPN, CDR2 SVGIG (reference sequence). CDR3 sequence reads: CAWSVWAGPSSGANVLTF. In nucleotides, the CDR3 is TGTGCCTGGAGTGTATGGGCAGGGCCGAGCTCTGGGGCCAACGTCCTGACTTTC.